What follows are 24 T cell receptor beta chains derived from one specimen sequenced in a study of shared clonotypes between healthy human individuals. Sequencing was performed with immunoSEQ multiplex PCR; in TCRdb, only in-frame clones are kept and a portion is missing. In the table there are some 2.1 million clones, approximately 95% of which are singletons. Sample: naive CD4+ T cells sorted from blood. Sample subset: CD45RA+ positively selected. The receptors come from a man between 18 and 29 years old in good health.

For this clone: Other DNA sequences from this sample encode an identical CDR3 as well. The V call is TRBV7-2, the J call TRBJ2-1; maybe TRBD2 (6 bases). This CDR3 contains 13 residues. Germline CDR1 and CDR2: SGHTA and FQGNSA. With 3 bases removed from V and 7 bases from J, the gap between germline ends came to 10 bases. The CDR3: CASSFGTYNEQFF. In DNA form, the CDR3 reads TGTGCCAGCAGCTTCGGGACTTATAATGAGCAGTTCTTC.

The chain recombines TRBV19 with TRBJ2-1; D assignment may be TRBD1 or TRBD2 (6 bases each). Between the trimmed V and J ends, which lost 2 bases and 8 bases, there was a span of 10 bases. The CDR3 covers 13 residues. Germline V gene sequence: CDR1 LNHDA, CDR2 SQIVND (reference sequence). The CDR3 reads CASSIFRGHEQFF. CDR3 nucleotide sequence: TGTGCCAGTAGTATATTTCGGGGGCATGAGCAGTTCTTC.

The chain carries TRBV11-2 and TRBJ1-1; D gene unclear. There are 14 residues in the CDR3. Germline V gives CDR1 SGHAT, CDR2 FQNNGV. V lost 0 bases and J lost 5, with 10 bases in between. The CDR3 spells CASSLDQGMTEAFF. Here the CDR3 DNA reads TGTGCCAGCAGCTTAGATCAAGGGATGACTGAAGCTTTCTTT.

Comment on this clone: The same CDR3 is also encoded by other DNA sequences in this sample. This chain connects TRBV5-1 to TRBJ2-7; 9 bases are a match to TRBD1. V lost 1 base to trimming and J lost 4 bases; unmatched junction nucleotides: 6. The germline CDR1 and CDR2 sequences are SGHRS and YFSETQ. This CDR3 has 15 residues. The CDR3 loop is CASSLTPGQGYEQYF. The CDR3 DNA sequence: TGCGCCAGCAGCTTGACTCCGGGACAGGGATACGAGCAGTACTTC.

The CDR3 spells CASSQSTGIGAEAFF. CDR3 in DNA: TGCGCCAGCAGCCAATCGACAGGGATTGGGGCTGAAGCTTTCTTT. The J gene is TRBJ1-1, the V gene TRBV4-3, with TRBD1 matching 7 bases. The CDR3 spans 15 residues. V gave up 2 bases and J gave up 6 bases; unmatched junction bases: 9. The V gene's germline CDR1 is LGHNA and CDR2 YSLEER.

The DNA for the CDR3 is TGTGCCAGCTCACCGGGACTAGCGCCCGACAATGAGCAGTTCTTC. Its translation is CASSPGLAPDNEQFF. The gene calls are TRBV18 and TRBJ2-1, with 10 positions matching TRBD2. CDR1 and CDR2 from the germline V gene are KGHSH and LQKENI. The CDR3 is made up of 15 amino acids. V shed 3 bases, J shed 5 bases, and the junction held 4 bases outside the gene matches.

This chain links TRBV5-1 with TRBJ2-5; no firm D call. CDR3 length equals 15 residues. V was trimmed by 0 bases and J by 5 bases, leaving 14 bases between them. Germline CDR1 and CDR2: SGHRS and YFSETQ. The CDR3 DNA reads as TGCGCCAGCAGCTTGGAAACGGTAGGGTCCGAGACCCAGTACTTC. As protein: CASSLETVGSETQYF.

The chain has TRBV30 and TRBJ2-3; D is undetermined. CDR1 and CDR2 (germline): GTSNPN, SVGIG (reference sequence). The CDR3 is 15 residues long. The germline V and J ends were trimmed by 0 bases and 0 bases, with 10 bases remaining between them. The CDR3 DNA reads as TGTGCCTGGAGTGTTGGGAAGACTAGCACAGATACGCAGTATTTT. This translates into CAWSVGKTSTDTQYF.

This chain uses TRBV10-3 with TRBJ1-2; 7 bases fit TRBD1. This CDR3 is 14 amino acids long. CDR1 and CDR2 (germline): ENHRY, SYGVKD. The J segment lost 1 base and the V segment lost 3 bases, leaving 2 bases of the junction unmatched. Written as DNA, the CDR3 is TGTGCCATCAGTGATGGGACAGATAACTATGGCTACACCTTC. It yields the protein CAISDGTDNYGYTF.

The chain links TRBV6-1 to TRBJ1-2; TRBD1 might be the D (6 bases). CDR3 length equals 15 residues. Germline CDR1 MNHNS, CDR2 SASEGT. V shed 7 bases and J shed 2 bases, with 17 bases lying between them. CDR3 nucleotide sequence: TGTGCCAGCACTAGTCAACAGGGAACCAACTATGGCTACACCTTC. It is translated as CASTSQQGTNYGYTF.

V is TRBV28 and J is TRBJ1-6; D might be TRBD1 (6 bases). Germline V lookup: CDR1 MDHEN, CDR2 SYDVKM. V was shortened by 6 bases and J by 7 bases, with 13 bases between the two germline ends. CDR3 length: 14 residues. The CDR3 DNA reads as TGTGCCAGCAGGCCCAGGGGCCACAATTCACCCCTCCACTTT. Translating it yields CASRPRGHNSPLHF.

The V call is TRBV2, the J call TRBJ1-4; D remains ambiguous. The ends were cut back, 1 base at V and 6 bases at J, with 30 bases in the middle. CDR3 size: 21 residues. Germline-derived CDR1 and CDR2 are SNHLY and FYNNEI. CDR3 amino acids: CASSEGPEYGRAALSDEKLFF. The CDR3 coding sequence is TGTGCCAGCAGTGAAGGACCAGAGTACGGGAGGGCGGCCCTTAGTGATGAAAAACTGTTTTTT.

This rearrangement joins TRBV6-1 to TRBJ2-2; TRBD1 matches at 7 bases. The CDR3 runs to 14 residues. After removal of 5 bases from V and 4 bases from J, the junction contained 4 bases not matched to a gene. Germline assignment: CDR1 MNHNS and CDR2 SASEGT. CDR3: CASSQQGPTGELFF. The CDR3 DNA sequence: TGTGCCAGCAGTCAACAGGGGCCCACCGGGGAGCTGTTTTTT.

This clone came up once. The CDR3 region has the DNA TGCAGCGTCGCGGGACAGGGAAAGGCTGGGGCCAACGTCCTGACTTTC. Its protein is CSVAGQGKAGANVLTF. V usage is TRBV29-1 and J usage is TRBJ2-6; TRBD1 agrees at 9 bases. V shed 6 bases and J 2 bases; nucleotides not matched to a gene: 8. The CDR3 loop spans 16 amino acids. Germline lookup yields CDR1 SQVTM and CDR2 ANQGSEA. The whole variable domain, remainder taken from reference TRBV29-1 and TRBJ2-6, is SAVISQKPSRDICQRGTSLTIQCQVDSQVTMMFWYRQQPGQSLTLIATANQGSEATYESGFVIDKFPISRPNLTFSTLTVSNMSPEDSSIYLCSVAGQGKAGANVLTFGAGSRLTVL.

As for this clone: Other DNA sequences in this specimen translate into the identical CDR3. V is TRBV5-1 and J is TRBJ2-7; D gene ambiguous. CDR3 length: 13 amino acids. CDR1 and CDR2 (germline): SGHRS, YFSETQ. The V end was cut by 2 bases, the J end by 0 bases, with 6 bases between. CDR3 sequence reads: CASSLVSSYEQYF. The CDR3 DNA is TGCGCCAGCAGCTTAGTCAGCTCCTACGAGCAGTACTTC.

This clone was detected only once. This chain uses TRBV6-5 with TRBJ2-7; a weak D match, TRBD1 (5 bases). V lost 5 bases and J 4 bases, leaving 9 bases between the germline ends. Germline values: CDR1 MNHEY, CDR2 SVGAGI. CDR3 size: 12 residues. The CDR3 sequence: CASSQTAYEQYF. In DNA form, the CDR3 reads TGTGCCAGCAGTCAGACAGCGTACGAGCAGTACTTC.

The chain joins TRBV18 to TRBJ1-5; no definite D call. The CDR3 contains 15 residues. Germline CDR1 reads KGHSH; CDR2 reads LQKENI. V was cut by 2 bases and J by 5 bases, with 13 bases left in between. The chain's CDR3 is CASSPRAAGDQPQHF. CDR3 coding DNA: TGTGCCAGCTCACCAAGGGCGGCGGGAGATCAGCCCCAGCATTTT.

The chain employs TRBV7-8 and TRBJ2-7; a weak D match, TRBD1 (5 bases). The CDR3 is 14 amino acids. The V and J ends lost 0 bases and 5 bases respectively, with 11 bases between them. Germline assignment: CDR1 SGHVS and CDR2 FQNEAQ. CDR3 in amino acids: CASSLAPGRHEQYF. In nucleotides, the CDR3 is TGTGCCAGCAGCTTAGCGCCAGGGCGGCACGAGCAGTACTTC.

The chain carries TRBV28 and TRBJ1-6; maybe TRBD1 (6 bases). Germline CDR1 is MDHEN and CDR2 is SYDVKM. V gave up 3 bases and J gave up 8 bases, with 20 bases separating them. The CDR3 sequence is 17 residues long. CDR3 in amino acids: CASSLGGALLRDSPLHF. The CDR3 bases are TGTGCCAGCAGTTTGGGGGGGGCGCTTTTGCGCGATTCACCCCTCCACTTT.

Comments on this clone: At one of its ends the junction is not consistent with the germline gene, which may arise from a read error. CDR3 sequence: CASSLDVAGPCIF. The CDR3 bases are TGTGCCAGCAGCTTAGATGTAGCGGGGCCCTGTATTTTT. The rearrangement uses TRBV11-2 and TRBJ2-3, with 8 bases matching TRBD2. The germline gives CDR1 SGHAT, CDR2 FQNNGV. The CDR3 has 13 amino acids.

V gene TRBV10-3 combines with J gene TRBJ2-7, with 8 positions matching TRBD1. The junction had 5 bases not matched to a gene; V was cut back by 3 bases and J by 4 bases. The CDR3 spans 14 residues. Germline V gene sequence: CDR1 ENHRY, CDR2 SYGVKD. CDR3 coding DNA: TGTGCCATCAGTGATGGCAGGGGGCGGTACGAGCAGTACTTC. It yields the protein CAISDGRGRYEQYF.

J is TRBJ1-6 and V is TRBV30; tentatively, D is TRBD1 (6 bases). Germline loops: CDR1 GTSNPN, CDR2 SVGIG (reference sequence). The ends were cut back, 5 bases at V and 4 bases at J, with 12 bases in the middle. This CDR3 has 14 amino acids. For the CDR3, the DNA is TGTGCCTGGCAGAGGACAGTATATAATTCACCCCTCCACTTT. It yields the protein CAWQRTVYNSPLHF.

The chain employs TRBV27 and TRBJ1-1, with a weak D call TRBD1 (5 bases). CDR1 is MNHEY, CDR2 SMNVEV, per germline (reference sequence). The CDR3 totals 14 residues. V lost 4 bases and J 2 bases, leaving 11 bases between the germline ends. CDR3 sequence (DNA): TGTGCCAGCAGTTGGGGCCGGACAAACACTGAAGCTTTCTTT. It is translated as CASSWGRTNTEAFF.

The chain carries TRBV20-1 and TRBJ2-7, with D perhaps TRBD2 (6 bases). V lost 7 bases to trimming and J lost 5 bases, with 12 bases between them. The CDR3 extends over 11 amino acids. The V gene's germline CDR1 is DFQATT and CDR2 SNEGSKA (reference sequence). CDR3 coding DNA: TGCAGTGTGCCGGGAGTCCACGAGCAGTACTTC. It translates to CSVPGVHEQYF.